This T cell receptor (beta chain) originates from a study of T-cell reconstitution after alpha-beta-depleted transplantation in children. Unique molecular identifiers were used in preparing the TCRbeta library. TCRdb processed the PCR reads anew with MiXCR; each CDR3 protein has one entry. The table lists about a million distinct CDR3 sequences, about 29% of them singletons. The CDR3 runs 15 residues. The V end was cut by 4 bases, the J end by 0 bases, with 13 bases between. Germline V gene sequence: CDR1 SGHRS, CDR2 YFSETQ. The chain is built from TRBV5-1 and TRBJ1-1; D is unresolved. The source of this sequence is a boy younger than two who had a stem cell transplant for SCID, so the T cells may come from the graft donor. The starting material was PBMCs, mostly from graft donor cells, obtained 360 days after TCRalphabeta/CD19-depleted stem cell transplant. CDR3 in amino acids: CASSAQFTMNTEAFF. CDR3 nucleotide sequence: TGCGCCAGCAGCGCCCAGTTCACGATGAACACTGAAGCTTTCTTT.